The clone carrying this T cell receptor (beta chain) appeared many times. Antigen: not known. The ends were cut back, 6 bases at V and 2 bases at J, with 14 bases in the middle. Per the germline V gene, CDR1 is ENHRY and CDR2 is SYGVKD. The CDR3 length is 15 residues. Synthesis of TCR cDNA relied on 5'RACE template switching, which attached a universal primer site and UMIs. Each CDR3 protein is one row after TCRdb ran MiXCR on the 5' RACE reads. The table has about 130,000 distinct CDR3 sequences, about 8.2% seen once. The sample is drawn from a study of T cells after yellow fever vaccination. Notes on the study in general: Booster samples showed a return of most primary-vaccination clones (around 96% CD4, approximately 88% CD8).

The chain joins TRBV10-3 to TRBJ2-1; D gene unclear. The TCR originated in a man between 18 and 35 years old who received the YFV17D yellow fever vaccine. The material sequenced was CD8+ T cells sorted from PBMCs, taken on the day of the yellow fever booster vaccination. In DNA, the CDR3 is TGTGCCATCAGGAAGAGCTCCGGACCCTACAATGAGCAGTTCTTC. Its protein is CAIRKSSGPYNEQFF.